This T cell receptor (beta chain) was documented in a study of T cell responses to AZD1222 COVID-19 vaccine. Sequencing used immunoSEQ multiplex PCR; TCRdb keeps in-frame clones, though not all of them. The sample holds 85,000 or so clones, around 89% seen once. Comments on this clone: Antigen unknown.

Study findings and constraints: A mostly white British donor set with more females was recruited, and clonal diversity was possibly underestimated.

The CDR3 sequence is 19 residues long. The V gene lost 2 bases and the J gene lost 1 base, with 22 bases spanning the gap. CDR1 is MNHNS, CDR2 SASEGT, per germline. This TCR derives from an adult in good health. This chain links TRBV6-1 with TRBJ2-3; no firm D call. This material consisted of peripheral blood, taken on day 0 of AZD1222 vaccination. CDR3 DNA sequence: TGTGCCAGCAGTGAATCTGGTTGGTCGGCGGAGCGACGCACAGATACGCAGTATTTT. It codes for CASSESGWSAERRTDTQYF.